This T cell receptor (beta chain) was recorded in a study of blood T cell repertoires in COVID-19. As processed by the authors: Nucleated cell counts were estimated from reference gene primer amplification. Produced via immunoSEQ multiplex PCR; TCRdb's table is partial and in-frame only. The DNA was the basis for D and trimming; V, J and clone size are from that table. The data contain over 150,000 clones, 84% of them singletons. CDR1 is SGDLS, CDR2 YYNGEE, per germline. This CDR3 region has 15 residues. Trimming at V came to 0 bases and at J to 9 bases, leaving 8 bases not matched to a gene. This receptor was obtained from a human donor in a cohort sampled during active COVID-19. Sample: peripheral blood. V gene TRBV9 combines with J gene TRBJ2-1; the match to TRBD2 covers 8 bases. The CDR3 sequence is CASSVGRTSRGEQFF. The CDR3 DNA reads TGTGCCAGCAGCGTAGGCAGGACTAGCAGAGGTGAGCAGTTCTTC.